This passage covers 7 T cell receptor beta chains from one sample sequenced in a study of graft-versus-host responses after intestinal transplantation. Using immunoSEQ multiplex PCR, the repertoire was profiled, and TCRdb retains in-frame clones only, with some absent. This sample yields about 110,000 clones, of which 80% to 90% are seen a single time; roughly 0.71% belongs to the top ten. Their specific antigens are unknown. Sequencing was performed on unstimulated CD4+ T cells sorted from spleen or lymph node cells, taken before transplant. These TCRs come from a human donor who was the organ donor for an intestinal transplant.

This clone was picked up one time. The chain couples TRBV11-2 to TRBJ1-3; 8 nucleotides match TRBD1. This CDR3 is 14 amino acids long. The germline V gene has CDR1 SGHAT and CDR2 FQNNGV. V lost 5 bases and J lost 2; bases outside the gene matches: 2. CDR3 sequence: CASSRTGTGNTIYF. As DNA, the CDR3 is TGTGCCAGCAGCAGGACAGGGACTGGAAACACCATATATTTT.

This clone has just a few counts. The chain links TRBV2 to TRBJ2-1, with no clear D. CDR1 is SNHLY and CDR2 is FYNNEI in the germline V gene. V was trimmed by 2 bases and J by 4 bases, leaving 9 bases between them. This CDR3 has 14 residues. The CDR3 nucleotides are TGTGCCAGCAGTGAAATTGCAGGATACAATGAGCAGTTCTTC. Amino acid sequence: CASSEIAGYNEQFF. Based on the CDR3 plus reference TRBV2 and TRBJ2-1, the full variable domain is EPEVTQTPSHQVTQMGQEVILRCVPISNHLYFYWYRQILGQKVEFLVSFYNNEISEKSEIFDDQFSVERPDGSNFTLKIRSTKLEDSAMYFCASSEIAGYNEQFFGPGTRLTVL.

This chain connects TRBV9 to TRBJ2-5; 7 nucleotides line up with TRBD1. CDR3 length: 16 residues. Germline assignment: CDR1 SGDLS and CDR2 YYNGEE. Trimming removed 0 bases from V and 1 base from J; junction bases left unmatched: 6. In DNA, the CDR3 is TGTGCCAGCAGCGTAGGGGTTCGGGACAGCCAAGAGACCCAGTACTTC. Translated, it gives CASSVGVRDSQETQYF.

V usage is TRBV15 and J usage is TRBJ1-3, with D possibly being TRBD1 (6 bases). The germline CDR1 and CDR2 sequences are LNHNV and YYDKDF (reference sequence). The CDR3 loop spans 15 amino acids. Trimming stripped 0 bases from V and 2 bases from J, with 8 bases between. CDR3 DNA: TGTGCCACCAGCAGAGACAGGGGAACTGGAAACACCATATATTTT. This codes for CATSRDRGTGNTIYF. The whole variable domain, filled in from reference TRBV15 and TRBJ1-3, reads DAMVIQNPRYQVTQFGKPVTLSCSQTLNHNVMYWYQQKSSQAPKLLFHYYDKDFNNEADTPDNFQSRRPNTSFCFLDIRSPGLGDTAMYLCATSRDRGTGNTIYFGEGSWLTVV.

V usage is TRBV28 and J usage is TRBJ1-5; TRBD1 agrees at 8 bases. The germline V gene encodes CDR1 MDHEN and CDR2 SYDVKM. The CDR3 extends over 13 amino acids. J gave up 1 base and V 10 bases, and 3 bases lay outside the gene matches. CDR3 loop: CAIQGGSNQPQHF. CDR3 DNA sequence: TGTGCCATACAGGGGGGCAGCAATCAGCCCCAGCATTTT.

The V gene is TRBV6-5, the J gene TRBJ2-5; 10 nucleotides line up with TRBD1. Trimming took 6 bases from V and 4 from J; bases not matched to a gene: 8. The CDR3 contains 15 residues. The germline V gene has CDR1 MNHEY and CDR2 SVGAGI. CDR3 bases: TGTGCCAGCAGGAAGAGACAGGGGGCAGTAGAGACCCAGTACTTC. This sequence encodes CASRKRQGAVETQYF.

This clone has just one count. The V and J genes are TRBV18 and TRBJ1-6; D unresolved. Trimming took off 0 bases at V and 6 bases at J, with 6 bases between the two ends. The CDR3 totals 14 residues. CDR1 is KGHSH and CDR2 is LQKENI in the germline V gene. CDR3 bases: TGTGCCAGCTCACCACCAGAGAGTAATTCACCCCTCCACTTT. This translates into CASSPPESNSPLHF.